A selection of T cell receptor beta chains follows, all from one sample in a study of blood T cells in healthy people across ages. TCRdb redid the calling of the 5' RACE reads with MiXCR, one entry per CDR3 protein. This sample has around 900,000 distinct CDR3 sequences, with roughly 51% found just once. The sample consisted of blood. These receptors originate from a woman aged 55-70 years in good health. CDR3s leave out the opening cysteine and the closing phenylalanine or tryptophan.

>TRBJ2-1|TRBV12-3/TRBV12-4
ASSLGGGARHNEQF
>TRBJ1-1|TRBV7-2
ASSYNMNTEAF
>TRBJ1-5|TRBV28
ASMTGGQPQH
>-|TRBV20-1
SASGGAYEQY
>TRBJ1-5|TRBV20-1
SAKGLQPQH
>TRBJ2-1|TRBV20-1
SARVPGGERTYNEQF
>TRBJ2-1|TRBV7-9
ASSLGVGSYNEQF
>TRBJ2-5|TRBV3-1
ASSQDVRATGGETQY
>TRBJ1-2|TRBV25-1
ASSDELNGYT
>TRBJ2-1|TRBV28
ASKSFVGGTEQF
>TRBJ2-7|TRBV4-3
ASSFNRAPSYEQY
>TRBJ2-6|TRBV6-5
ASSPGESFANVLT
>TRBJ2-7|TRBV7-6
ASSPRGKGGSYEQY
>TRBJ2-7|TRBV29-1
SVQGGSSSGSYEQY
>TRBJ1-4|TRBV4-2
ASSQAPGQGNEKLF
>TRBJ2-1|TRBV7-9
ASSLWTRYNEQF
>TRBJ2-7|TRBV4-1
ASSDGSGRSYGQY
>TRBJ2-3|TRBV28
ASKGPARDTQY
>TRBJ2-7|TRBV5-5
ASSRNTGVRHEQY
>TRBJ2-7|TRBV27
ASSLLARSSYEQY
>TRBJ2-7|TRBV28
ASRLDRELSSYEQY
>TRBJ1-5|TRBV12-3/TRBV12-4
ASSPGTPAPPQH
>TRBJ1-6|TRBV7-9
ASSPGQGALSPLH
>TRBJ2-7|TRBV7-9
ASSLSGRATYEQY
>-|TRBV30
AWSSGVGTYEQY
>-|TRBV5-4
ASSALGTSDYEQY
>TRBJ1-5|TRBV20-1
SASRQGVDQPQH
>TRBJ1-2|TRBV5-5
ASSLRGSGYNGYT
>TRBJ1-1|TRBV7-9
ASSPGTADTEAF
>-|TRBV28
ASTSSGSRRETQY
>TRBJ2-3|TRBV4-1
ASSQDGPGMRTDTQY
>TRBJ1-6|TRBV7-9
ASSPSGQGDNSPLH
>TRBJ2-1|TRBV29-1
SAGMGQGNEQF
>-|TRBV4-3
ASSQLITGYEQY
>TRBJ2-5|TRBV7-2
ASASNGGPETQY
>TRBJ2-1|TRBV15
ATAGYNEQF
>TRBJ2-1|TRBV4-2
ASSPDRGSFYEQF
>TRBJ2-7|TRBV10-3
AISEWGDEQY
>TRBJ2-6|TRBV20-1
SAKPSSGANVLT
>TRBJ2-7|TRBV29-1
RGTDRLGAYEQY
>TRBJ2-7|TRBV4-1
ASSPGGGGYEQY
>-|TRBV7-2
ASSPKGTQY
>TRBJ2-3|TRBV4-1
ASSQRERAVADTQY
>TRBJ2-1|TRBV4-1
ASSQPPGLANNEQF